This T cell receptor (beta chain) was documented in a study of blood T cell repertoires in COVID-19. Study background: There were acute and convalescent COVID-19 samples, and they came from the United States, Italy and Spain. Nucleic acid was either cDNA or gDNA, and it came from T cells, B-cell-depleted T cells, or PBMCs.

This clone came up once. Study processing details: Reference gene primer amplification gave nucleated cell count estimates. Profiling relied on immunoSEQ multiplex PCR, and the TCRdb table lists in-frame clones only, not all of them. That table furnishes V, J and clone size, whereas the DNA furnished D and trimming. Among a few hundred thousand clones, approximately 89% were seen once, and the ten largest hold around 1.9%. The CDR3 has 16 residues. Germline CDR1 LNHDA, CDR2 SQIVND (reference sequence). The germline V and J ends were trimmed by 3 bases and 2 bases, with 16 bases remaining between them. Enrollment of patients from Seattle took place during active infection, with longitudinal follow-up.

The sequenced material came from peripheral blood. This clonotype was obtained from a young woman with COVID-19, enrolled during active disease. The chain couples TRBV19 to TRBJ1-2, with a possible D match to TRBD1 (6 bases). The CDR3 DNA reads TGTGCCAGTAGTATTAGGTCAACAGGGCTGAACTATGGCTACACCTTC. Residues: CASSIRSTGLNYGYTF. The full variable domain, with the rest looked up from reference TRBV19 and TRBJ1-2, is DGGITQSPKYLFRKEGQNVTLSCEQNLNHDAMYWYRQDPGQGLRLIYYSQIVNDFQKGDIAEGYSVSREKKESFPLTVTSAQKNPTAFYLCASSIRSTGLNYGYTFGSGTRLTVV.